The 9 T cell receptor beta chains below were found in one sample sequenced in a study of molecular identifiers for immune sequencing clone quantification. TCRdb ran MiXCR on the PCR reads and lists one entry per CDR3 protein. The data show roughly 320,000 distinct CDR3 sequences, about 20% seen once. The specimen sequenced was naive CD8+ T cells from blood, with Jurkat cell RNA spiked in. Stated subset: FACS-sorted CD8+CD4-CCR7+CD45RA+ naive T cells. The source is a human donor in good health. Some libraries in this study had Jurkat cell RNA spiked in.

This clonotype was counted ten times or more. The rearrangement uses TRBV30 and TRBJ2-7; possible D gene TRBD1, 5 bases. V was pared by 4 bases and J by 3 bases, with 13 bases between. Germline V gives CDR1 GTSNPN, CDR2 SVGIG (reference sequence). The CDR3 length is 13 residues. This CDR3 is CAWKKTVDYEQYF. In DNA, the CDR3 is TGTGCCTGGAAGAAGACAGTCGACTACGAGCAGTACTTC.

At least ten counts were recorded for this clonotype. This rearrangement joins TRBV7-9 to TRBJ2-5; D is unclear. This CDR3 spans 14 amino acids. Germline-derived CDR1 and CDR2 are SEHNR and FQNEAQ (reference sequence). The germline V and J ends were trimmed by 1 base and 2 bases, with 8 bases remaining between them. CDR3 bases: TGTGCCAGCAGCTTAGGACCGGAACAAGAGACCCAGTACTTC. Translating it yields CASSLGPEQETQYF.

CDR3 in amino acids: CASGLELGLAGGKTGELFF. In DNA, the CDR3 is TGTGCTAGTGGTTTAGAACTGGGACTAGCGGGAGGGAAGACCGGGGAGCTGTTTTTT. The genes are TRBV12-5 and TRBJ2-2, with TRBD2 matching 16 bases. Trimming took 3 bases from V and 5 from J; bases not matched to a gene: 9. The CDR3 has 19 residues. Germline V gene lookup returns CDR1 LGHNT and CDR2 FRNRAP.

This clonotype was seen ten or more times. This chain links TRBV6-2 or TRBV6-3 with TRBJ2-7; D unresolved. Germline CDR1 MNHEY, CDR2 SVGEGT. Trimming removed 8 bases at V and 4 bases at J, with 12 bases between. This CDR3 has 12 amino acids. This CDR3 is CASSEPRYEQYF. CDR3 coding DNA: TGTGCCAGCTCTGAGCCGCGGTACGAGCAGTACTTC.

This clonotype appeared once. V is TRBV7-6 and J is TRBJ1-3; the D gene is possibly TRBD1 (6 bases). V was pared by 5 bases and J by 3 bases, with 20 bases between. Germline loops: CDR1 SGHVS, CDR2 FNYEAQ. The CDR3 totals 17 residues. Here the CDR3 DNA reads TGTGCCAGCAGCCCCAACCCACAGGGCAACCGTGGAAACACCATATATTTT. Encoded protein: CASSPNPQGNRGNTIYF.

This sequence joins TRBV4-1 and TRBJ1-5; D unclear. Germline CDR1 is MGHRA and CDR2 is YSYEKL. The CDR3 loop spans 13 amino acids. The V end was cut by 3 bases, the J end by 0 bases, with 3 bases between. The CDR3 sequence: CASSHLSNQPQHF. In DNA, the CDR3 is TGCGCCAGCAGCCACCTTAGCAATCAGCCCCAGCATTTT.

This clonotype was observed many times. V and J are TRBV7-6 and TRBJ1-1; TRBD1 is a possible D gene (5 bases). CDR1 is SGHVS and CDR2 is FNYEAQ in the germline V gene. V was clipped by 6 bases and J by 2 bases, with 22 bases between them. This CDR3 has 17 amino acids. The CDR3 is CASSPWVDGGINTEAFF. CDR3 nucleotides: TGTGCCAGCAGTCCGTGGGTCGACGGGGGGATCAACACTGAAGCTTTCTTT.

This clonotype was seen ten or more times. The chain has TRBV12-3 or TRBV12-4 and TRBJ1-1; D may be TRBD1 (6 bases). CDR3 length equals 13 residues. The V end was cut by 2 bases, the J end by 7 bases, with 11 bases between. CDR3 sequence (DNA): TGTGCCAGCAGTTTACCCGACAGGCGTGAAGCTTTCTTT. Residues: CASSLPDRREAFF.

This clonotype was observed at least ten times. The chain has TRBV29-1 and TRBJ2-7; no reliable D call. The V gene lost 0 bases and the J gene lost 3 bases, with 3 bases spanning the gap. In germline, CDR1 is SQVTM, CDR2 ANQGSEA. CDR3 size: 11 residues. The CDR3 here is CSVEDSYEQYF. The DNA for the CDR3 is TGCAGCGTTGAAGACAGCTACGAGCAGTACTTC.